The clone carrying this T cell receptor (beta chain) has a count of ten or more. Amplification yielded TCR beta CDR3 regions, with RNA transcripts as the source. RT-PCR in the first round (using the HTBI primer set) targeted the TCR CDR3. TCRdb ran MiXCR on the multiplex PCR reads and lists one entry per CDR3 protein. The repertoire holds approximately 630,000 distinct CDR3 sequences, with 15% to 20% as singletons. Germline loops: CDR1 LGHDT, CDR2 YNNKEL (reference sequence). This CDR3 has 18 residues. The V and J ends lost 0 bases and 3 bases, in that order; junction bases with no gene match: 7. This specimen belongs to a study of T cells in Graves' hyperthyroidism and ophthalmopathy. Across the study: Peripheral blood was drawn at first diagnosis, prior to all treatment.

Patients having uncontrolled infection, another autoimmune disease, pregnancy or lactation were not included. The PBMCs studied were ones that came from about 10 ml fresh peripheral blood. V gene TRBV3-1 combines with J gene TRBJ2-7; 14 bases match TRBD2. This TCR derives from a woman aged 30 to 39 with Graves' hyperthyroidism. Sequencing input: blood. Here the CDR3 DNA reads TGTGCCAGCAGCCAAGACGGACCCGGGACTAGCGGGAGCTACGAGCAGTACTTC. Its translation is CASSQDGPGTSGSYEQYF.